This is a list of T cell receptor beta chains from one sample in a study of OX40 agonist ivuxolimab in advanced cancers. TCRdb's table, derived via immunoSEQ multiplex PCR, lists solely in-frame clones and lacks some. The table lists roughly 67,000 clones, 87% of them singletons. Sample: CD4+ or CD8+ T cells sorted from blood, taken in a trial of the OX40 agonist ivuxolimab. The receptors derive from an adult with an advanced solid tumor such as melanoma, head and neck, liver or kidney cancer. Each CDR3 is given with its conserved first and last residue. The D gene is left open where the match is weak.

j_call d_call v_call cdr3_length cdr3_nt cdr3_aa
TRBJ1-1 - TRBV18 12 TGTGCCAGCTCACCCGTAGACACTGAAGCTTTCTTT CASSPVDTEAFF
TRBJ2-3 - TRBV7-6 15 TGTGCCAGCAGCCCACGGTGGGGGGCACAGATTACGCAGTATTTT CASSPRWGAQITQYF
TRBJ1-2 TRBD1 TRBV7-9 17 TGTGCCAGCAGCTCCAGGACAGGGGGCCGACATAACTATGGCTACACCTTC CASSSRTGGRHNYGYTF
TRBJ1-6 - TRBV27 17 TGTGCCAGCAGTTACCCCCCAGGGAGCTCCTATAATTCACCCCTCCACTTT CASSYPPGSSYNSPLHF
TRBJ2-5 - TRBV7-3 15 TGTGCCAGCAGCTTAGGTTACGGGGGCCAAGAGACCCAGTACTTC CASSLGYGGQETQYF
TRBJ2-3 - TRBV7-8 12 TGTGCCAGCAATCTCTACACAGATACGCAGTATTTT CASNLYTDTQYF
TRBJ1-2 - TRBV5-4 14 TGTGCCACCGCCCAGACAACACTTCAGGGGGGCTACACCTTC CATAQTTLQGGYTF
TRBJ1-3 - TRBV10-3 15 TGTGCCATCAGTGACGGGCTATACTCTGGAAACACCATATATTTT CAISDGLYSGNTIYF
TRBJ1-5 TRBD1 TRBV11-2 15 TGTGCCAGCAGCTTAGTTCCGGGACAGAATCAGCCCCAGCATTTT CASSLVPGQNQPQHF
TRBJ2-7 - TRBV11-3 13 TGTGCCAGCAGCTTCGGGGGTATGTACGAGCAGTACTTC CASSFGGMYEQYF
TRBJ2-3 TRBD2 TRBV4-3 16 TGCGCCAGCAGCAAAGAACCGGGACTAGCAGCAGATACGCAGTATTTT CASSKEPGLAADTQYF
TRBJ1-1 - TRBV4-1 15 TGCGCCAGCAGCCAAGACCGGCGGGGGGGCACTGAAGCTTTCTTT CASSQDRRGGTEAFF
TRBJ2-7 - TRBV6-5 15 TGTGCCAGCAGTTACTCAATGGCGGGCACCTACGAGCAGTACTTC CASSYSMAGTYEQYF
TRBJ2-7 - TRBV19 13 TGTGCCAGTAGTTTCATCGGACAAGCCGAGCAGTACTTC CASSFIGQAEQYF
TRBJ2-7 - TRBV5-1 15 TGCGCCAGCAGCGGAGTCGGGAGCCTATCCTACGAGCAGTACTTC CASSGVGSLSYEQYF
TRBJ2-7 - TRBV7-2 13 TGTGCCACCGGGAAGGAAGGGAGAGGGGACTTAAGGTTC CATGKEGRGDLRF
TRBJ2-7 - TRBV4-1 11 TGCGCCAGCAGCCAACCCTACGAGCAGTACTTC CASSQPYEQYF
TRBJ2-1 TRBD2 TRBV5-4 16 TGTGCCAGCACCTCCGAGCTGGCAGCGGGGGGTGGTGAGCAGTTCTTC CASTSELAAGGGEQFF
TRBJ2-2 - TRBV6-1 16 TGTGCCAGCAGTGAGCTCCGGCCAGGAAACACCGGGGAGCTGTTTTTT CASSELRPGNTGELFF
TRBJ1-4 - TRBV5-1 15 TGCGCCAGCAGCTTCAGGGGAGAGGCGAATGAAAAACTGTTTTTT CASSFRGEANEKLFF
TRBJ2-3 TRBD2 TRBV7-3 17 TGTGCCAGCAGCTTAAGGCGGCGCGGGGGTGGCACAGATACGCAGTATTTT CASSLRRRGGGTDTQYF
TRBJ1-3 - TRBV30 15 TGTGCCTGGAGGTGGGGAGGGAACTCTGGAAACACCATATATTTT CAWRWGGNSGNTIYF
TRBJ2-3 - TRBV30 12 TGTGCCTGGAGGCGACTAGCAGATACGCAGTATTTT CAWRRLADTQYF
TRBJ2-5 - TRBV7-7 12 TGTGCTAGCAGCCGGGACCAAGAGACCCAGTACTTC CASSRDQETQYF